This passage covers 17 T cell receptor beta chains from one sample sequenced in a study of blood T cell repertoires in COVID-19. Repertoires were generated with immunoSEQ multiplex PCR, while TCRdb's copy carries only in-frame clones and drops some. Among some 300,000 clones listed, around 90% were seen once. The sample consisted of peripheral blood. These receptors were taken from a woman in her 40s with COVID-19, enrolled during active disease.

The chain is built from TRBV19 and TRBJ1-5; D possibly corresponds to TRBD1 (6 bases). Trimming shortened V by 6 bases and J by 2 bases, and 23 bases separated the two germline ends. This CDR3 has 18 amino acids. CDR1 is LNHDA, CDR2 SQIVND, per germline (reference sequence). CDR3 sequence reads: CASSGISGTQRGNQPQHF. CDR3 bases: TGTGCCAGTAGCGGAATCTCCGGGACACAGAGAGGCAATCAGCCCCAGCATTTT.

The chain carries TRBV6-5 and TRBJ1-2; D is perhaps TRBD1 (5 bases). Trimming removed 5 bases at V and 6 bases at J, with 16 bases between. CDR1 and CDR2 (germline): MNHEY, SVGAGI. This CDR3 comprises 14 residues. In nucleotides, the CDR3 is TGTGCCAGCAGTCCGTGGGGGGAAAAGGATGGCTACACCTTC. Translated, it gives CASSPWGEKDGYTF.

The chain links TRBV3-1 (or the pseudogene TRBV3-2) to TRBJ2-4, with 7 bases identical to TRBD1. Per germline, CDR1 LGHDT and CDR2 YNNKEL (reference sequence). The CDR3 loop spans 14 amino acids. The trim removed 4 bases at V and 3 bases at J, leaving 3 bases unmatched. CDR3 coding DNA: TGTGCCAGCAGCCTTGCAGGGGGCAAAAACATTCAGTACTTC. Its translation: CASSLAGGKNIQYF.

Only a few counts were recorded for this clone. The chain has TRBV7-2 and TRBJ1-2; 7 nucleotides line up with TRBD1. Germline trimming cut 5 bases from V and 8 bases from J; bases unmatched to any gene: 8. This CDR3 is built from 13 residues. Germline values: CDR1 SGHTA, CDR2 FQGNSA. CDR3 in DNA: TGTGCCAGCAGCGTTGGACAGGTGCAAGGCTACACCTTC. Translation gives CASSVGQVQGYTF.

The CDR3, as DNA: TGTGCCAGCACCAAGGGGATCGGTGGGGGACAGTCCTATGGCTACACCTTC. Translation gives CASTKGIGGGQSYGYTF. The genes are TRBV27 and TRBJ1-2, with TRBD1 matching over 7 bases. After removal of 7 bases from V and 4 bases from J, the junction contained 18 bases not matched to a gene. CDR3 length: 17 residues. CDR1 and CDR2 from the germline V gene are MNHEY and SMNVEV (reference sequence).

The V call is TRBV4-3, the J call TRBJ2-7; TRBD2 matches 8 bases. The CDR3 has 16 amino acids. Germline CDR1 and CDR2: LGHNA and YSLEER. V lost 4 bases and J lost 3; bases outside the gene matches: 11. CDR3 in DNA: TGCGCCAGCAGCCGCGAAACAACTAGCGGACACTACGAGCAGTACTTC. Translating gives CASSRETTSGHYEQYF.

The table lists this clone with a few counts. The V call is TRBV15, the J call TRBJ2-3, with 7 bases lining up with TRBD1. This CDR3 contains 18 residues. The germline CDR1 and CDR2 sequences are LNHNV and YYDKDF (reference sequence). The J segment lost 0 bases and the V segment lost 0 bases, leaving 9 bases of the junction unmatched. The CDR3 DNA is TGTGCCACCAGCAGAGATCGAGTCACAGGGGCTAGCACAGATACGCAGTATTTT. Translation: CATSRDRVTGASTDTQYF.

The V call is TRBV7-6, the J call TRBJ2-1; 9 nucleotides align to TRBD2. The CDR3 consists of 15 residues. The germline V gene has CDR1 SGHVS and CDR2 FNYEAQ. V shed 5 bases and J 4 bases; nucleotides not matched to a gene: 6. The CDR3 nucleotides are TGTGCCAGCAGCATTCGCGGGGGGGAATACAATGAGCAGTTCTTC. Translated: CASSIRGGEYNEQFF.

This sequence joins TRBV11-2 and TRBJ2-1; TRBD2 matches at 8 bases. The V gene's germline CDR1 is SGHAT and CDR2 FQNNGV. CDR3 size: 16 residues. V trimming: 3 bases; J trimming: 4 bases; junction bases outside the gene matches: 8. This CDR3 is CASSFLGGGRYNEQFF. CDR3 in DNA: TGTGCCAGCAGCTTTCTCGGCGGGGGGCGTTACAATGAGCAGTTCTTC.

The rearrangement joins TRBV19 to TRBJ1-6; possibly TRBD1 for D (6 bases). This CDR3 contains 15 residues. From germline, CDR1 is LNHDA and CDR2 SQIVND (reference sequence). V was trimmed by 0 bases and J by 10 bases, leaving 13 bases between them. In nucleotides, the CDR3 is TGTGCCAGTAGTATAGAAAACAGGGAGAAATCACCCCTCCACTTT. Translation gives CASSIENREKSPLHF.

The CDR3 sequence is CAINYDSSYEQYF. CDR3 nucleotide sequence: TGTGCCATCAATTACGACAGTTCCTACGAGCAGTACTTC. V gene TRBV10-3 combines with J gene TRBJ2-7; tentatively, D is TRBD1 (5 bases). Germline V gene lookup returns CDR1 ENHRY and CDR2 SYGVKD. V was cut by 7 bases and J by 1 base, with 11 bases left in between. The length of the CDR3 is 13 residues.

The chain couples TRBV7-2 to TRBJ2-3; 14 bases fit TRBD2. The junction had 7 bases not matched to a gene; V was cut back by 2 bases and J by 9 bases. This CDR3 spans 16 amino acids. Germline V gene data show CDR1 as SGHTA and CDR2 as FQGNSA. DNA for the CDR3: TGTGCCAGCAGCTTACGTTCCGGACTAGCGGGGGGCACGCAGTATTTT. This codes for CASSLRSGLAGGTQYF.

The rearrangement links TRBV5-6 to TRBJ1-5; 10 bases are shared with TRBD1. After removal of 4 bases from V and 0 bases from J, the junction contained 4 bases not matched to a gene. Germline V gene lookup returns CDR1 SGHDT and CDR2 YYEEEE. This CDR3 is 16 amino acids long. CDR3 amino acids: CASSLGQGVSNQPQHF. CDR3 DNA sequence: TGTGCCAGCAGCCTAGGACAGGGGGTTAGCAATCAGCCCCAGCATTTT.

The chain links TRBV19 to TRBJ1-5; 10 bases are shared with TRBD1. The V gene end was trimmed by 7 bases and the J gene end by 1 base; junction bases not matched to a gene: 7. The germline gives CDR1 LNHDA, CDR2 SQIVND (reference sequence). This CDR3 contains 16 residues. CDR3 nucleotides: TGTGCCAGTACCTCTAGGGACAGGGGAAGCAATCAGCCCCAGCATTTT. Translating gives CASTSRDRGSNQPQHF.

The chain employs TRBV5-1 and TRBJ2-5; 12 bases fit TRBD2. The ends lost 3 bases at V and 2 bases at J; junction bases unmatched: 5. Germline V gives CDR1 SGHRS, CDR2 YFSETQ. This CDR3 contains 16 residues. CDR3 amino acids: CASSSGLAGPQETQYF. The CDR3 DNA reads TGCGCCAGCAGCTCTGGACTAGCGGGGCCTCAAGAGACCCAGTACTTC.

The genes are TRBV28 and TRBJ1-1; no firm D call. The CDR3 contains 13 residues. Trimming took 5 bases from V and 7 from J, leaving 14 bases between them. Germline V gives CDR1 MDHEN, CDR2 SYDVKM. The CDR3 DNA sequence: TGTGCCAGCAGTCCGCCGGGGTGGGGTGAAGCTTTCTTT. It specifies CASSPPGWGEAFF.

The CDR3 nucleotides are TGTGCCAGCAGTTTTTTCTTAGGTCGGGTCGGAACCTCTGAAGCTTTCTTT. It is translated as CASSFFLGRVGTSEAFF. The V and J genes are TRBV28 and TRBJ1-1; D uncertain. The V end lost 3 bases, the J end lost 6 bases, and 23 bases lay between the germline ends. CDR1 and CDR2 from the germline V gene are MDHEN and SYDVKM. The CDR3 runs to 17 residues.